What follows describes a single T cell receptor (beta chain). Antigen specificity is unknown. Other nucleotide sequences from this sample produce the same CDR3. This record comes from a study of cytomegalovirus exposure and HLA in healthy donors. Study-level information: Genetic ancestry analysis placed approximately 79% of the approximately 390 donors that were genotyped in the Caucasian-associated cluster.

The study's findings and limits: Investigators reported approximately 150 TCR beta chains as tied to cytomegalovirus.

This PCR relied on a set of 60 Vbeta primers and 13 Jbeta primers. As handled by the study authors: In a later analysis, the count reached about 75 million unique TCR beta chains, with 8.5 million to 14 million shared. Libraries were prepared by immunoSEQ multiplex PCR; TCRdb keeps only in-frame clonotypes and omits some of them. V, J and clone size are those of that table, while D and trimming were read from the DNA. The sample carries 55,000 to 75,000 clones, around 70% recorded once. The V gene lost 3 bases and the J gene lost 1 base, with 12 bases spanning the gap. CDR1 and CDR2 (germline): MNHEY, SMNVEV (reference sequence). CDR3 length: 15 amino acids.

The receptor's source is a human donor in good health. The V gene is TRBV27, the J gene TRBJ1-1, with a weak D call TRBD1 (6 bases). The sample consisted of PBMCs. CDR3 region: CASSFLRTENTEAFF. The DNA of the CDR3 is TGTGCCAGCAGTTTCCTCCGGACAGAGAACACTGAAGCTTTCTTT.